The clone carrying this TCR beta chain was picked up a small number of times. As yet, its antigen is unknown. These data belong to a study of CD8 T cells in ankylosing spondylitis. CDR1 is SGHRS and CDR2 is YFSETQ in the germline V gene. The CDR3 is 15 residues long. The ends were cut back, 0 bases at V and 6 bases at J, with 16 bases in the middle. Study results and limitations: Both synovial fluid and blood in reactive arthritis had previously been reported to carry some motif variants. According to the report, clones linked to the disease were significantly enriched in matched synovial fluid samples taken from ankylosing spondylitis patients. In ankylosing spondylitis blood, a motif of about 8 highly homologous TCR beta variants appeared characteristic. The disease-linked clones had a CD8+ phenotype and low blood frequencies.

Each TCR beta library was made by quantitative 5'-RACE that incorporated molecular barcodes. Using its own MiXCR run on the 5' RACE reads, TCRdb lists one record per CDR3 protein. Here the sample spans roughly 440,000 distinct CDR3 sequences, approximately 17% being singletons. The sequence was collected from a male donor with ankylosing spondylitis. The rearrangement joins TRBV5-1 to TRBJ2-7; a possible D gene is TRBD2 (6 bases). Sequencing used blood, either unsorted or a sorted T cell fraction (not recorded which). CDR3 DNA sequence: TGCGCCAGCAGCTTGGTGGTGGCGGGATACTCCGAGCAGTACTTC. It yields the protein CASSLVVAGYSEQYF.